This T cell receptor (beta chain) was sequenced during a study of T cells in localized non-small cell lung cancer. Method: immunoSEQ multiplex PCR; TCRdb's copy keeps in-frame clones and lacks some. The sample records 20,000 to 25,000 clones, approximately 84% being singletons. The specimen was peripheral blood, collected before any cancer treatment. This sequence originates from a man aged 40 to 70 with stage I lung adenocarcinoma.

This CDR3 reads CASSAGTGGNIQYF. CDR3 sequence (DNA): TGTGCCAGCAGCGCCGGGACAGGGGGAAACATTCAGTACTTC. The chain is built from TRBV5-6 and TRBJ2-4; the match to TRBD1 covers 11 bases. From germline, CDR1 is SGHDT and CDR2 YYEEEE. Trimming cost V 4 bases and J 6 bases; bases outside gene matches: 3. This CDR3 comprises 14 residues.